This TCR beta chain was recorded in a study of blood T cell repertoires in COVID-19 (dated by TCRdb to 2019 to 2021). In the study overall: Samples covering the acute and convalescent phases of COVID-19 were provided by collaborators in the United States, Italy and Spain. The material from the prospective study consisted of cDNA or gDNA derived from T cells, B-cell-depleted T cells, or PBMCs. The dataset comprised deeply sampled blood TCRbeta repertoires from subjects exposed to, actively infected with, or recovered from COVID-19. The repertoires were released in a freely available public database meant as a resource for research on the immune response to SARS-CoV-2. The samples were drawn from two sources: the first 160 participants of the ongoing ImmuneRACE study, and 950 to 1,500 subjects contributed by 6 global collaborators. Sample metadata almost always included a de-identified subject ID, COVID-19 status, age in years and sex. HLA class I and class II types, where available, came from metadata supplied by the sample provider rather than from assay-based typing. Beyond this particular receptor, the publication reports: Clinical and demographic metadata were provided uncurated, with the amount varying by source and participant.

Trimming at the junction amounts to 1 base on V and 4 bases on J, and the germline ends lie 5 bases apart. The germline V gene sets CDR1 to MDHEN and CDR2 to SYDVKM. The CDR3 spans 13 residues, from the cysteine through the phenylalanine. The kept DNA is CDR3 alone, 39 bases in frame from the first base. In Seattle, one collaborating source enrolled patients while the infection was active and tracked those patients longitudinally over the course of disease. Whole blood was collected in K2EDTA tubes by collaborating institutions according to the institutions' own protocols. For TCRbeta analysis, collaborators shipped samples as frozen whole blood, isolated PBMCs, or DNA extracted from either of those sample types. The immunoSEQ Assay, a bias-controlled multiplex PCR, was used to amplify TCRbeta CDR3 regions from genomic DNA. The original pipeline was this. Nucleated cell counts per sample were estimated from amplification of reference gene primers within the assay. To quantify the absolute abundance of each unique TCRbeta CDR3 rearrangement, sequence reads were collapsed and filtered. For each sample, productive Simpson clonality was calculated as the square root of Simpson's diversity index across productive rearrangements. TCRdb took this table from immuneACCESS and kept in-frame rearrangements with V and J called. Such tables lack part of the clones; where checked against another copy, unresolved V genes explain under half of the gap, and the rest is unexplained. V, J and clone size reflect that table, while D and trimming were determined from the DNA. The sample table lists about 130,000 clones, roughly four fifths of them with a count of one. The top ten clonotypes cover about a sixth of the sample.

This clone was detected a few times. Its antigen is unknown. No much larger clone is present one base from it, and per-base qualities are unavailable. The sample comprised peripheral blood. The TCR originated in a young man with COVID-19, enrolled during active disease. This sequence uses TRBV28 and TRBJ1-3, with the D gene not confidently named. The CDR3 is CASSLLQGNTIYF. The DNA reads as follows: TGTGCCAGCAGTTTATTACAGGGAAACACCATATATTTT.